The 14 T cell receptor beta chains below come from one sample, sequenced in a study of CD8 T cells in Susac syndrome. Reverse transcription of 0.5 to 1 ug RNA was performed with random hexamers. TCRdb used MiXCR to reprocess the immunoSEQ multiplex PCR reads, holding one entry per CDR3 protein. The table has about 440,000 distinct CDR3 sequences, approximately 85% seen once. The specimen sequenced was CD8+ T cells from PBMCs. Receptors originate from a human donor with multiple sclerosis.

V gene TRBV7-2 combines with J gene TRBJ2-7, with TRBD2 matching 10 bases. Germline lookup yields CDR1 SGHTA and CDR2 FQGNSA. The CDR3 consists of 16 residues. V trimming: 4 bases; J trimming: 2 bases; junction bases outside the gene matches: 8. In nucleotides, the CDR3 is TGTGCCAGCAGCTCCCCCCGGAGCGGGAGGGCCTACGAGCAGTACTTC. It codes for CASSSPRSGRAYEQYF. The full variable domain, its missing parts supplied by reference TRBV7-2 and TRBJ2-7, is GAGVSQSPSNKVTEKGKDVELRCDPISGHTALYWYRQSLGQGLEFLIYFQGNSAPDKSGLPSDRFSAERTGGSVSTLTIQRTQQEDSAVYLCASSSPRSGRAYEQYFGPGTRLTVT.

This chain connects TRBV7-8 to TRBJ2-7; no definite D call. CDR1 and CDR2 from the germline V gene are SGHVS and FQNEAQ. The CDR3 is 13 residues long. V lost 3 bases and J lost 1, with 7 bases in between. The CDR3 DNA reads TGTGCCAGCAGCTTCTACGGATCCTACGAGCAGTACTTC. This translates into CASSFYGSYEQYF.

This rearrangement joins TRBV3-1 to TRBJ1-6; D is possibly TRBD1 (5 bases). The V end was cut by 5 bases, the J end by 8 bases, with 10 bases between. The CDR3 has 13 amino acids. The germline CDR1 and CDR2 sequences are LGHDT and YNNKEL (reference sequence). CDR3 DNA sequence: TGTGCCAGCAGCAGGGAGGGGTATTCACCCCTCCACTTT. It codes for CASSREGYSPLHF.

The chain joins TRBV11-2 to TRBJ2-7, with 7 positions matching TRBD2. In germline, CDR1 is SGHAT, CDR2 FQNNGV. J lost 2 bases, V lost 5 bases, and 12 bases had no gene match. The CDR3 contains 16 residues. CDR3: CASSAFRGVDPYEQYF. CDR3 bases: TGTGCCAGCAGCGCCTTCCGGGGGGTCGATCCCTACGAGCAGTACTTC. The full variable domain, with the rest looked up from reference TRBV11-2 and TRBJ2-7, is EAGVAQSPRYKIIEKRQSVAFWCNPISGHATLYWYQQILGQGPKLLIQFQNNGVVDDSQLPKDRFSAERLKGVDSTLKIQPAKLEDSAVYLCASSAFRGVDPYEQYFGPGTRLTVT.

CDR3 loop: CAWSVRWSTNEKLFF. In DNA form, the CDR3 reads TGTGCCTGGAGTGTACGGTGGTCAACTAATGAAAAACTGTTTTTT. This chain uses TRBV30 with TRBJ1-4; D is unresolved. Trimming cost V 0 bases and J 0 bases, with 8 bases left between them. The CDR3 is 15 residues long. CDR1 and CDR2 from the germline V gene are GTSNPN and SVGIG (reference sequence).

This rearrangement joins TRBV2 to TRBJ2-7; TRBD2 matches 12 bases. J gave up 7 bases and V 5 bases, and 6 bases lay outside the gene matches. The V gene's germline CDR1 is SNHLY and CDR2 FYNNEI. The CDR3 consists of 14 residues. CDR3 sequence reads: CASSPSGRAWEQYF. The CDR3, as DNA: TGTGCCAGCAGTCCTAGCGGGAGGGCCTGGGAGCAGTACTTC.

For this clonotype: One end of the junction does not line up with germline, which may come from a read error. This chain joins TRBV12-3 or TRBV12-4 and TRBJ2-2; D remains unclear. The CDR3 contains 14 residues. CDR3 residues: CASTQDWNSGELFF. CDR3 DNA: TGTGCCAGCACCCAAGATTGGAACAGCGGGGAGCTGTTTTTT.

The chain is built from TRBV19 and TRBJ2-1; D uncertain. This CDR3 region has 17 residues. Germline V gene lookup returns CDR1 LNHDA and CDR2 SQIVND (reference sequence). Between the trimmed V and J ends, which lost 4 bases and 0 bases, there was a span of 16 bases. This CDR3 is CASSTRETVYSYNEQFF. CDR3 DNA: TGTGCCAGTAGTACCAGAGAGACGGTGTACTCCTACAATGAGCAGTTCTTC.

The chain links TRBV4-1 to TRBJ1-5; D uncertain. Between the trimmed V and J ends, which lost 5 bases and 3 bases, there was a span of 11 bases. Germline V gives CDR1 MGHRA, CDR2 YSYEKL. CDR3 length: 14 amino acids. In nucleotides, the CDR3 is TGCGCCAGCAGCGGAGCCAGCACCAATCAGCCCCAGCATTTT. As protein: CASSGASTNQPQHF.

This clonotype was detected a few times. The chain carries TRBV28 and TRBJ2-3; a weak D match, TRBD1 (5 bases). Germline CDR1 MDHEN, CDR2 SYDVKM. Trimming left V 3 bases short and J 1 base short, with 8 bases between. This CDR3 is 14 amino acids long. The CDR3: CASSLEQGTDTQYF. The CDR3 nucleotides read TGTGCCAGCAGTTTGGAACAGGGCACAGATACGCAGTATTTT.

The V and J genes are TRBV6-2 or TRBV6-3 and TRBJ2-7, with D perhaps matching TRBD2 (5 bases). V was shortened by 7 bases and J by 3 bases, with 13 bases between the two germline ends. CDR1 and CDR2 from the germline V gene are MNHEY and SVGEGT. The CDR3 contains 13 residues. CDR3 sequence (DNA): TGTGCCAGCAATCTGAATCGGGGCTACGAGCAGTACTTC. Amino acid sequence: CASNLNRGYEQYF.

The chain couples TRBV27 to TRBJ1-3; TRBD1 matches at 7 bases. The V gene end was trimmed by 5 bases and the J gene end by 3 bases; junction bases not matched to a gene: 4. There are 14 residues in the CDR3. Germline V gene sequence: CDR1 MNHEY, CDR2 SMNVEV (reference sequence). The CDR3 coding sequence is TGTGCCAGCAGTAGCGGGACAGTTGGAAACACCATATATTTT. Protein: CASSSGTVGNTIYF.

The table lists this clonotype with a few counts. The chain employs TRBV7-2 and TRBJ2-7; TRBD1 might be the D (6 bases). Looked up from germline, CDR1 is SGHTA and CDR2 is FQGNSA. V was pared by 7 bases and J by 2 bases, with 15 bases between. CDR3 length: 14 amino acids. The CDR3 is CASNPTGIPYEQYF. The DNA of the CDR3 is TGTGCCAGCAACCCAACAGGGATTCCCTACGAGCAGTACTTC.

The V and J genes are TRBV2 and TRBJ2-1; 10 nucleotides agree with TRBD2. The trim removed 9 bases at V and 4 bases at J, leaving 6 bases unmatched. This CDR3 contains 14 residues. Germline CDR1 reads SNHLY; CDR2 reads FYNNEI. The CDR3 spells CARGSGGLYNEQFF. DNA of the CDR3: TGTGCCAGGGGTAGCGGGGGGCTTTACAATGAGCAGTTCTTC.